These T cell receptor beta chains were read from a single sample in a study of T cells after yellow fever vaccination. TCRdb itself ran the 5' RACE reads through MiXCR, one entry per CDR3 protein. The table shows 300,000 to 350,000 distinct CDR3 sequences, with approximately 3.9% occurring only once. This material consisted of PBMCs, taken 5 days after the yellow fever booster vaccination. These receptors were collected from a man aged 18 to 30 who received the YFV17D yellow fever vaccine. The CDR3 runs from the conserved cysteine through the conserved F or W. A D gene is named only where the DNA matches it firmly. Size is omitted from some rows. Given values are once, few, many or a class for expanded clones.

clone_size j_call d_call v_call cdr3_nt cdr3_aa
few TRBJ2-5 NA TRBV7-6 TGTGCCAGCAGCGCCTTCCAAGAGACCCAGTACTTC CASSAFQETQYF
few TRBJ2-7 TRBD1 TRBV29-1 TGCAGCGTTGGAGGACAGGGAGCCTACGAGCAGTACTTC CSVGGQGAYEQYF
NA TRBJ2-5 NA TRBV30 TGTGCCTGGAGTGTAGAGGGGACGGAAGAGACCCAGTACTTC CAWSVEGTEETQYF
NA TRBJ2-3 NA TRBV2 TGTGCCAGCACCGACCCACAGGGTGGGGCAGATACGCAGTATTTT CASTDPQGGADTQYF
NA TRBJ2-5 NA TRBV7-2 TGTGCCAGCAGCTTCGCGGGGTTGTACCAAGAGACCCAGTACTTC CASSFAGLYQETQYF
many TRBJ2-2 NA TRBV20-1 TGCAGTGCTAGTAGCCCAGCGGGCCAAACCGGGGAGCTGTTTTTT CSASSPAGQTGELFF
NA TRBJ2-1 NA TRBV5-1 TGCGCCAGCAGCATCGCCAGAGACAATGAGCAGTTCTTC CASSIARDNEQFF
NA TRBJ2-5 NA TRBV9 TGTGCCAGCAGCGGGGGACCGATACAAGAGACCCAGTACTTC CASSGGPIQETQYF
NA TRBJ1-5 NA TRBV4-1 TGCGCCAGCAGCCAAGTCCTCCGGGTCCTTGATAAAGCCCAGCATTTT CASSQVLRVLDKAQHF
NA TRBJ2-1 TRBD2 TRBV6-5 TGTGCCAGCAGTTACTCGAGCGGGGTGTCCGTCAATGAGCAGTTCTTC CASSYSSGVSVNEQFF
NA TRBJ2-1 TRBD2 TRBV2 TGTGCCAGCAGTGAAGCGCTAGCGGGGGGTCGCAATGAGCAGTTCTTC CASSEALAGGRNEQFF
few TRBJ2-1 NA TRBV19 TGTGCCAGTAGAATGTGGACAGTTAGGGGAAAAGAGAGGAGTGAGCAGTTCTTC CASRMWTVRGKERSEQFF
few TRBJ1-2 NA TRBV7-9 TGTGCCAGCAGCTTAGCAGTCACTCTAGACGGCTACACCTTC CASSLAVTLDGYTF
few TRBJ2-2 TRBD1 TRBV6-6 TGTGCCAGCAGTTACTTGGGACAGGGGGATATCGGGGAGCTGTTTTTT CASSYLGQGDIGELFF
few TRBJ2-3 TRBD2 TRBV5-1 TGCGCCAGCAGCTTGGTCGTTCGGGAGGGCGTAGATACGCAGTATTTT CASSLVVREGVDTQYF
NA TRBJ1-6 NA TRBV12-3/TRBV12-4 TGTGCCAGCAGTTTTCAAGGGGGGAATTCACCCCTCCACTTT CASSFQGGNSPLHF
NA TRBJ2-5 NA TRBV20-1 TGCAGTGCTAGTCCCCCCGGGTCGACCCAGTACTTC CSASPPGSTQYF
NA TRBJ2-3 TRBD2 TRBV7-6 TGTGCCAGCAGCTCCGGGGGGTGGTCTTCAGATACGCAGTATTTT CASSSGGWSSDTQYF
few TRBJ2-5 TRBD1 TRBV5-1 TGCGCCAGCAGCTTGAAGCAGGGGGATGAGACCCAGTACTTC CASSLKQGDETQYF
NA TRBJ2-3 TRBD2 TRBV5-4 TGTGCCAGCAGCTTGGTGTCTAGCGGGGTCACAGATACGCAGTATTTT CASSLVSSGVTDTQYF
many TRBJ1-5 NA TRBV20-1 TGCAGTGCTAGTTCGGGGTTGGATCAGCCCCAGCATTTT CSASSGLDQPQHF
few TRBJ2-2 TRBD2 TRBV27 TGTGCCAGCAGTAGGCTCGGCGGGGGGGCCAAGAGCACCGGGGAGCTGTTTTTT CASSRLGGGAKSTGELFF
many TRBJ1-2 NA TRBV12-3/TRBV12-4 TGTGCCAGCAGTCCGGGGGGTTCCGGGGGCGGCTACACCTTC CASSPGGSGGGYTF
many TRBJ2-7 NA TRBV10-3 TGTGCCATCAGTGAGGCAGTATCGTACGAGCAGTACTTC CAISEAVSYEQYF
few TRBJ1-2 NA TRBV4-2 TGTGCCAGCAGCCAAGATAGCGGCACGTATAACTATGGCTACACCTTC CASSQDSGTYNYGYTF
NA TRBJ2-3 NA TRBV6-2/TRBV6-3 TGTGCCAGCAGTTACTCGCTGTGGGGCACAGATACGCAGTATTTT CASSYSLWGTDTQYF
NA TRBJ2-3 NA TRBV7-5 NA CISVPEASGFGPDTQYF
few TRBJ1-3 NA TRBV9 TGTGCCAGCAGCGTAATACCTGGAAACACCATATATTTT CASSVIPGNTIYF
few TRBJ1-2 TRBD1 TRBV15 TGTGCCACCAGCAGGCAACAGGGGAACTATGGCTACACCTTC CATSRQQGNYGYTF
once TRBJ2-7 TRBD1 TRBV15 TGTGCCACCAGCAGGCGGACAGGGGGCTTTGACGATCAGTACTTC CATSRRTGGFDDQYF
NA TRBJ1-5 NA TRBV7-6 TGTGCCAGCAGCTCACGGGGAGGCGGGGCGTTGGATCAGCCCCAGCATTTT CASSSRGGGALDQPQHF
many TRBJ2-1 TRBD2 TRBV20-1 TGCAGTGCTAGCCCCCTAGCGGCGGATTACAATGAGCAGTTCTTC CSASPLAADYNEQFF
few TRBJ2-6 TRBD1 TRBV6-2/TRBV6-3 TGTGCCAGCAGTACCACAGGGGGCTCCGGGGCCAACGTCCTGACTTTC CASSTTGGSGANVLTF
NA TRBJ1-2 NA TRBV18 TGTGCCAGCTCACCAGCGGGGCAGGGGCACGGCTACACCTTC CASSPAGQGHGYTF
NA TRBJ2-3 NA TRBV4-1 TGCGCCAGCAGACAAGGAGCGACCCTCGGGGATACGCAGTATTTT CASRQGATLGDTQYF
few TRBJ1-1 TRBD1 TRBV20-1 TGCAGTGCCCGAATGACAGGGGTGGGTGAAGCTTTCTTT CSARMTGVGEAFF
few TRBJ2-4 NA TRBV18 TGTGCCAGCTCACCGCCCGGGAGCTCCAAAAACATTCAGTACTTC CASSPPGSSKNIQYF
many TRBJ2-3 NA TRBV7-2 TGTGCCAGCAGCTTAAGAGGGGATGATACGCAGTATTTT CASSLRGDDTQYF
NA TRBJ2-7 NA TRBV20-1 TGCAGTGCTCAGGCTGCGTCTGCCTTAAGGGGAGAGCAGTACTTC CSAQAASALRGEQYF
NA TRBJ2-5 NA TRBV7-2 TGTGCCAGCAGCCCCTCCGGGCCAGAGACCCAGTACTTC CASSPSGPETQYF
NA TRBJ2-1 NA TRBV4-3 TGCGCCAGCAGCCAAGGATCTTTCGGGGGAACGGAGCAGTTCTTC CASSQGSFGGTEQFF
many TRBJ2-5 TRBD1 TRBV20-1 TGCAGTGCCACTGGGACAGGGTGGGTTACGGGAGAGACCCAGTACTTC CSATGTGWVTGETQYF
few TRBJ2-5 NA TRBV20-1 TGCAGTGCTAGAGATCGGATCAAGGAGACCCAGTACTTC CSARDRIKETQYF
NA TRBJ1-4 NA TRBV5-1 TGCGCCAGCAGCCTACAGGGTAACGAAAAACTGTTTTTT CASSLQGNEKLFF
NA TRBJ2-7 TRBD2 TRBV12-3/TRBV12-4 TGTGCCAGCAGTTTGGGGACTAGCGGGGCCTACGAGCAGTACTTC CASSLGTSGAYEQYF
NA TRBJ2-2 NA TRBV5-1 TGCGCCAGCAGCCTCCGCGCGGGGACAGTATACACCGGGGAGCTGTTTTTT CASSLRAGTVYTGELFF
few TRBJ2-7 TRBD1 TRBV15 TGTGCCACCAGCAGAGAGGGACAGGGTTATGCCTACGAGCAGTACTTC CATSREGQGYAYEQYF
many TRBJ2-5 TRBD2 TRBV2 TGTGCCAGTAAGGCGGGGGAGGCGGAGACCCAGTACTTC CASKAGEAETQYF
NA TRBJ2-3 NA TRBV2 TGTGCCAGCCTCCAGGAGGCCAGGACAGATACGCAGTATTTT CASLQEARTDTQYF
NA TRBJ1-5 TRBD1 TRBV12-3/TRBV12-4 TGTGCCAGCGGACAGGGGGAAGATCAGCCCCAGCATTTT CASGQGEDQPQHF
NA TRBJ1-6 NA TRBV12-3/TRBV12-4 TGTGCCAGTCAGGACAGCGGACGCTCACCCCTCCACTTT CASQDSGRSPLHF
many TRBJ1-5 NA TRBV4-1 TGCGCCAGCAGCCAAGAAACGGGTCAGCCCCAGCATTTT CASSQETGQPQHF
few TRBJ1-5 NA TRBV12-3/TRBV12-4 TGTGCCAGCCGGGAAAGGGAGGGATATCAGCCCCAGCATTTT CASREREGYQPQHF
NA TRBJ2-3 TRBD2 TRBV6-5 TGTGCCAGCAGTTATTCAGTAGCGGGGGATCTAGATACGCAGTATTTT CASSYSVAGDLDTQYF
few TRBJ2-3 NA TRBV5-1 TGCGCCAGCAGCATGAGACAGCCTAGCACAGATACGCAGTATTTT CASSMRQPSTDTQYF
few TRBJ1-5 TRBD1 TRBV6-6 TGTGCCAGCAGCCGGGACAGGTACAATCAGCCCCAGCATTTT CASSRDRYNQPQHF